Listed here are 9 T cell receptor beta chains from one sample, sequenced in a study of T cells after yellow fever vaccination. From the 5' RACE reads, TCRdb called clonotypes with MiXCR, one entry per CDR3 protein. The data contain around 340,000 distinct CDR3 sequences, 12% of them singletons. The sample was CD4+ T cells sorted from PBMCs, taken 15 days after the yellow fever booster vaccination. These receptors were obtained from a man younger than 30 who received the YFV17D yellow fever vaccine.

The genes are TRBV20-1 and TRBJ1-5; D gene ambiguous. The CDR3 covers 13 residues. With 4 bases removed from V and 4 bases from J, the gap between germline ends came to 11 bases. Germline V CDR1 and CDR2: DFQATT, SNEGSKA (reference sequence). The CDR3 DNA is TGCAGTGCTATAGGGCGGTCAAATCAGCCCCAGCATTTT. Amino acid sequence: CSAIGRSNQPQHF.

This chain joins TRBV5-1 and TRBJ1-2; the D is unclear. The CDR3 covers 12 residues. The V end was cut by 0 bases, the J end by 8 bases, with 8 bases between. Germline loops: CDR1 SGHRS, CDR2 YFSETQ. The CDR3 loop is CASSLASRGYTF. CDR3 DNA: TGCGCCAGCAGCTTGGCCTCACGCGGCTACACCTTC.

A few counts support this clonotype. The genes are TRBV6-2 or TRBV6-3 and TRBJ2-1, with TRBD2 matching over 11 bases. Germline V gene sequence: CDR1 MNHEY, CDR2 SVGEGT. Unmatched junction bases numbered 4, after V lost 6 bases and J lost 3 bases. The CDR3 has 15 amino acids. The CDR3 nucleotides read TGTGCCAGCAGGGCCACTAGCGGGGGCTACAATGAGCAGTTCTTC. This gives the protein CASRATSGGYNEQFF.

There are a few counts of this clonotype. V usage is TRBV21-1 and J usage is TRBJ2-7; the table's D gene call, TRBD1, was not cross checked with the DNA. TRBV21-1 is classified as a pseudogene. This CDR3 spans 14 amino acids. The CDR3 region has the DNA TGTGCCAGCACCTTTAGGGGATGTGCCTACGAGCAGTACTTC. Translating it yields CASTFRGCAYEQYF.

This chain links TRBV20-1 with TRBJ2-5, with TRBD2 as a possible D gene (6 bases). Germline loops: CDR1 DFQATT, CDR2 SNEGSKA (reference sequence). V was trimmed by 0 bases and J by 5 bases, leaving 13 bases between them. This CDR3 comprises 14 residues. CDR3 DNA sequence: TGCAGTGCTAGAGAGGGGGGTAGCCTGGAGACCCAGTACTTC. This translates into CSAREGGSLETQYF.

This clonotype has only a few counts. V is TRBV24-1 and J is TRBJ1-5, with 7 positions matching TRBD1. The germline CDR1 and CDR2 sequences are KGHDR and SFDVKD. The V segment lost 5 bases and the J segment 5 bases; nucleotides outside the gene matches: 5. The CDR3 has 14 residues. CDR3 loop: CATSGSGGDQPQHF. Written as DNA, the CDR3 is TGTGCCACCAGTGGATCAGGGGGGGATCAGCCCCAGCATTTT.

V usage is TRBV9 and J usage is TRBJ2-3; D is uncertain. This CDR3 is 15 amino acids long. Germline CDR1 and CDR2: SGDLS and YYNGEE. V lost 0 bases, J lost 2 bases, and 10 bases lay in between. The CDR3 nucleotides are TGTGCCAGCAGCGTAGGTACTACCCTCACAGATACGCAGTATTTT. It codes for CASSVGTTLTDTQYF.

About this clonotype itself: At one end, the junction sequence differs from germline, possibly due to a read error. The rearrangement uses TRBV30 and TRBJ1-3, with TRBD1 identical over 8 bases. Per germline, CDR1 GTSNPN and CDR2 SVGIG (reference sequence). The CDR3 consists of 16 residues. This chain's CDR3 is CAWSVITGGSANTIYF. In DNA form, the CDR3 reads TGTGCCTGGAGTGTCATCACAGGGGGGTCTGCAAACACCATATATTTT.

This clonotype was found many times. The rearrangement links TRBV15 to TRBJ2-7; 7 bases match TRBD1. Unmatched junction bases numbered 4, after V lost 0 bases and J lost 2 bases. CDR3 length equals 15 residues. Germline V lookup: CDR1 LNHNV, CDR2 YYDKDF (reference sequence). CDR3 in DNA: TGTGCCACCAGCAGAGACCCCACAGGGGCCTACGAGCAGTACGTC. Its translation: CATSRDPTGAYEQYV.